This T cell receptor (beta chain) was documented in a study of blood T cells in healthy people across ages. Sample-barcoded 5' priming and a J-beta primer mix drove a second PCR of about 6 to 12 cycles. A single record per CDR3 protein comes from TCRdb applying MiXCR to the 5' RACE reads. Altogether about 580,000 distinct CDR3 sequences are present, about 45% being singletons, with the ten largest covering under 30%. The sequence derives from an elderly man in good health. Sequenced input: blood.

CDR3 in DNA: TGTGCCAGCAGCCTCGGGATCGGAACTGAAGCTTTCTTT. Translated, it gives CASSLGIGTEAFF. The chain carries TRBV5-5 and TRBJ1-1; D unclear. V was pared by 4 bases and J by 5 bases, with 12 bases between. The CDR3 is 13 amino acids. From germline, CDR1 is SGHKS and CDR2 YYEKEE (reference sequence).